This TCR beta chain was sequenced for a study of blood T cells in healthy people across ages. General study results and limits: There were more naive CD4+ cells and higher diversity in long-lived donors than in aged donors. Diversity of TCR beta correlated strongly with naive T cell percentage.

Notes on this clonotype: The antigen is not known.

Next came a second PCR, run for about 6 to 11 cycles, which used a sample-barcoded 5' primer along with a J-beta primer mix. TCRdb ran MiXCR on the 5' RACE reads and lists one entry per CDR3 protein. The data show 910,000 or so distinct CDR3 sequences, with just over 50% seen just once and over 20% held by the top ten. This receptor was identified in a woman aged 60-70 years in good health. The sample taken for sequencing was blood.

The CDR3 DNA sequence: TGTGCCAGCAGCGAAAGGGGGGTGTCGGGCAATCAGCCCCAGCATTTT. It codes for CASSERGVSGNQPQHF. The chain uses TRBV5-5 and TRBJ1-5, with D perhaps matching TRBD1 (6 bases). V dropped 4 bases and J dropped 2 bases, with 16 bases sitting between them. This CDR3 is built from 16 residues. Germline V gives CDR1 SGHKS, CDR2 YYEKEE (reference sequence).